Described below is a single TCR beta chain sequence and its context. Its target is unknown. The CDR3 is 15 residues long. Trimming pared 6 bases from V and 6 bases from J, leaving 18 bases between. Germline V gives CDR1 MNHNY, CDR2 SVGAGI (reference sequence). This entry is derived from a study of Tregs in tolerant kidney transplant recipients. About the research overall: A 3-day belatacept mixed lymphocyte reaction, sometimes plus 5-day graft donor restimulation, preceded CD4+CD25+CD127- sorting. Sorting used antibodies to exclude donor cells.

Libraries were prepared by immunoSEQ multiplex PCR; TCRdb keeps only in-frame clonotypes and omits some of them. The sample contains around 30,000 clones, over 75% of which appear only once. The genes are TRBV6-6 and TRBJ1-5, with no clear D. This TCR derives from a human donor in good health. Sequencing used Tregs from blood cultured with allogeneic cells. Written as DNA, the CDR3 is TGTGCCAGCAGGGCATTAGGTCCCGCAACTCAGCCCCAGCATTTT. This codes for CASRALGPATQPQHF.